The rows below give T cell receptor beta chains drawn from one sample of a study of cytomegalovirus exposure and HLA in healthy donors. TCRdb's copy holds only in-frame clones and misses some; the assay was immunoSEQ multiplex PCR. Found here are under 110,000 clones, 71% of them singletons; the top ten hold 2.5% to 3%. The sample was PBMCs. The receptor set was obtained from a female donor in good health and CMV-seronegative. Each CDR3 is given with its conserved first and last residue. D genes are given only for firm matches. Clone size is stated in some rows and not others, as once, few, many or a class when expanded.

cdr3_length: 15
v_call: TRBV28
d_call: TRBD2
clone_size: few
j_call: TRBJ2-4
cdr3_aa: CASSFGGSGRNIQYF
cdr3_nt: TGTGCCAGCAGTTTTGGCGGGAGCGGGAGAAACATTCAGTACTTC

cdr3_length: 13
v_call: TRBV27
d_call: .
clone_size: .
j_call: TRBJ2-7
cdr3_aa: CASSLSWPGEQYF
cdr3_nt: TGTGCCAGCAGTTTAAGCTGGCCGGGGGAGCAGTACTTC

cdr3_length: 14
v_call: TRBV6-6
d_call: .
clone_size: .
j_call: TRBJ2-5
cdr3_aa: CASSSPGGKETQYF
cdr3_nt: TGTGCCAGCAGTTCCCCGGGGGGCAAGGAGACCCAGTACTTC

cdr3_length: 15
v_call: TRBV7-9
d_call: TRBD1
clone_size: .
j_call: TRBJ2-5
cdr3_aa: CASSAYRDREETQYF
cdr3_nt: TGTGCCAGCAGCGCCTACCGGGACAGGGAAGAGACCCAGTACTTC

cdr3_length: 13
v_call: TRBV29-1
d_call: .
clone_size: .
j_call: TRBJ2-7
cdr3_aa: CSGLGRDNYEQYF
cdr3_nt: TGCAGCGGTCTGGGGAGGGACAACTACGAGCAGTACTTC

cdr3_length: 17
v_call: TRBV7-3
d_call: .
clone_size: once
j_call: TRBJ1-1
cdr3_aa: CASSLRWGDQTNTEAFF
cdr3_nt: TGTGCCAGCAGCCTACGGTGGGGGGACCAGACGAACACTGAAGCTTTCTTT

cdr3_length: 17
v_call: TRBV6-1
d_call: TRBD1
clone_size: .
j_call: TRBJ1-1
cdr3_aa: CASSETHRGRLNTEAFF
cdr3_nt: TGTGCCAGCAGTGAAACCCACAGGGGGCGATTGAACACTGAAGCTTTCTTT

cdr3_length: 16
v_call: TRBV15
d_call: TRBD2
clone_size: .
j_call: TRBJ2-1
cdr3_aa: CATSARLAGFYNEQFF
cdr3_nt: TGTGCCACCAGCGCCCGACTAGCGGGGTTCTACAATGAGCAGTTCTTC

cdr3_length: 16
v_call: TRBV27
d_call: .
clone_size: .
j_call: TRBJ2-7
cdr3_aa: CASSSMMVVSAYEQYF
cdr3_nt: TGTGCCAGCAGTTCAATGATGGTAGTCTCCGCTTACGAGCAGTACTTC

cdr3_length: 14
v_call: TRBV6-6
d_call: .
clone_size: .
j_call: TRBJ1-2
cdr3_aa: CASSYSRDNYGYTF
cdr3_nt: TGTGCCAGCAGTTACTCGAGAGATAACTATGGCTACACCTTC

cdr3_length: 16
v_call: TRBV27
d_call: TRBD1
clone_size: few
j_call: TRBJ2-7
cdr3_aa: CASSKRPGQGPHEQYF
cdr3_nt: TGTGCCAGCAGCAAGCGACCGGGACAGGGACCCCACGAGCAGTACTTC

cdr3_length: 12
v_call: TRBV28
d_call: .
clone_size: .
j_call: TRBJ2-2
cdr3_aa: CASSGRLGELFF
cdr3_nt: TGTGCCAGCAGTGGGAGGCTCGGGGAGCTGTTTTTT

cdr3_length: 15
v_call: TRBV7-8
d_call: .
clone_size: .
j_call: TRBJ2-1
cdr3_aa: CASSGTSQPGNEQFF
cdr3_nt: TGTGCCAGCAGCGGAACTAGCCAACCTGGCAATGAGCAGTTCTTC

cdr3_length: 13
v_call: TRBV27
d_call: .
clone_size: .
j_call: TRBJ1-4
cdr3_aa: CATTRALKEKLFF
cdr3_nt: TGTGCCACCACCAGGGCGTTGAAAGAAAAACTGTTTTTT

cdr3_length: 16
v_call: TRBV6-6
d_call: TRBD1
clone_size: .
j_call: TRBJ1-2
cdr3_aa: CASTTPPGTGGVGYTF
cdr3_nt: TGTGCCAGCACCACACCGCCAGGGACAGGGGGCGTTGGCTACACCTTC

cdr3_length: 15
v_call: TRBV18
d_call: .
clone_size: .
j_call: TRBJ1-5
cdr3_aa: CASSPLGGSNQPQHF
cdr3_nt: TGTGCCAGCTCACCCTTGGGGGGTAGCAATCAGCCCCAGCATTTT

cdr3_length: 16
v_call: TRBV19
d_call: TRBD1
clone_size: once
j_call: TRBJ1-4
cdr3_aa: CASSNSPGGLNEKLFF
cdr3_nt: TGTGCCAGTAGTAACTCTCCAGGGGGCCTTAATGAAAAACTGTTTTTT

cdr3_length: 16
v_call: TRBV13
d_call: .
clone_size: once
j_call: TRBJ2-3
cdr3_aa: CASSPAGAEDADTQYF
cdr3_nt: TGTGCCAGCAGCCCCGCCGGAGCCGAAGATGCGGATACGCAGTATTTT

cdr3_length: 17
v_call: TRBV10-2
d_call: TRBD1
clone_size: .
j_call: TRBJ2-2
cdr3_aa: CASSPGTGPANTGELFF
cdr3_nt: TGCGCCAGCAGTCCCGGGACAGGTCCCGCGAACACCGGGGAGCTGTTTTTT

cdr3_length: 14
v_call: TRBV6-4
d_call: .
clone_size: .
j_call: TRBJ1-5
cdr3_aa: CASSRTPAEGAQHF
cdr3_nt: TGTGCCAGCAGTAGGACACCAGCTGAAGGGGCCCAGCATTTT

cdr3_length: 13
v_call: TRBV28
d_call: .
clone_size: .
j_call: TRBJ1-3
cdr3_aa: CASSRTAGNTIYF
cdr3_nt: TGTGCCAGCAGTCGGACAGCCGGAAACACCATATATTTT

cdr3_length: 16
v_call: TRBV19
d_call: .
clone_size: .
j_call: TRBJ1-5
cdr3_aa: CASSIDPGEGNQPQHF
cdr3_nt: TGTGCCAGTAGTATAGATCCGGGGGAGGGCAATCAGCCCCAGCATTTT

cdr3_length: 17
v_call: TRBV5-1
d_call: TRBD2
clone_size: .
j_call: TRBJ2-2
cdr3_aa: CASSPGLAVSNTGELFF
cdr3_nt: TGCGCCAGCAGCCCGGGACTAGCGGTATCGAACACCGGGGAGCTGTTTTTT

cdr3_length: 15
v_call: TRBV5-1
d_call: TRBD2
clone_size: .
j_call: TRBJ2-7
cdr3_aa: CASRFGLAGGNEQYF
cdr3_nt: TGCGCCAGCAGATTTGGCCTAGCGGGAGGAAACGAGCAGTACTTC

cdr3_length: 17
v_call: TRBV27
d_call: TRBD2
clone_size: .
j_call: TRBJ2-5
cdr3_aa: CASSLNGLAATQETQYF
cdr3_nt: TGTGCCAGCAGTTTAAACGGACTAGCGGCAACCCAAGAGACCCAGTACTTC

cdr3_length: 16
v_call: TRBV27
d_call: .
clone_size: .
j_call: TRBJ2-7
cdr3_aa: CASSVAPIAYRSEQYF
cdr3_nt: TGTGCCAGCTCGGTCGCCCCGATAGCATACCGGAGCGAGCAGTACTTC

cdr3_length: 15
v_call: TRBV4-2
d_call: TRBD1
clone_size: .
j_call: TRBJ1-2
cdr3_aa: CASSQAGGQGGGYTF
cdr3_nt: TGTGCCAGCAGCCAAGCTGGAGGACAGGGGGGTGGCTACACCTTC

cdr3_length: 13
v_call: TRBV19
d_call: .
clone_size: .
j_call: TRBJ2-3
cdr3_aa: CASSIVERRTQYF
cdr3_nt: TGTGCCAGTAGTATAGTAGAGCGGCGTACGCAGTATTTT

cdr3_length: 15
v_call: TRBV28
d_call: .
clone_size: once
j_call: TRBJ2-1
cdr3_aa: CASSSGTPSGNEQFF
cdr3_nt: TGTGCCAGCAGCTCCGGGACTCCTTCTGGAAATGAGCAGTTCTTC

cdr3_length: 15
v_call: TRBV27
d_call: TRBD2
clone_size: .
j_call: TRBJ2-7
cdr3_aa: CASRHGTSGSHEQYF
cdr3_nt: TGTGCCAGCAGGCATGGGACTAGCGGGAGTCACGAGCAGTACTTC

cdr3_length: 13
v_call: TRBV2
d_call: TRBD1
clone_size: few
j_call: TRBJ1-2
cdr3_aa: CASSLLQGSGYTF
cdr3_nt: TGTGCCAGCAGTTTACTACAGGGGTCGGGCTACACCTTC

cdr3_length: 12
v_call: TRBV11-3
d_call: .
clone_size: .
j_call: TRBJ2-7
cdr3_aa: CASSFTGSEQYF
cdr3_nt: TGTGCCAGCAGCTTTACAGGGTCCGAGCAGTACTTC

cdr3_length: 9
v_call: TRBV2
d_call: .
clone_size: .
j_call: TRBJ1-5
cdr3_aa: CASGRPQHF
cdr3_nt: TGTGCCAGCGGGCGGCCCCAGCATTTT

cdr3_length: 13
v_call: TRBV5-1
d_call: .
clone_size: .
j_call: TRBJ2-7
cdr3_aa: CASSLEGDYEQYF
cdr3_nt: TGCGCCAGCAGCCTAGAAGGGGACTACGAGCAGTACTTC

cdr3_length: 13
v_call: TRBV28
d_call: TRBD1
clone_size: .
j_call: TRBJ1-1
cdr3_aa: CASSTVDRKKAFF
cdr3_nt: TGTGCCAGCAGCACGGTGGACAGGAAGAAAGCTTTCTTT

cdr3_length: 19
v_call: TRBV9
d_call: TRBD2
clone_size: once
j_call: TRBJ2-2
cdr3_aa: CASSASPPGLAKATGELFF
cdr3_nt: TGTGCCAGCAGCGCTTCTCCCCCGGGACTAGCGAAAGCCACCGGGGAGCTGTTTTTT

cdr3_length: 18
v_call: TRBV2
d_call: TRBD2
clone_size: .
j_call: TRBJ2-1
cdr3_aa: CASSPGLAAISSYNEQFF
cdr3_nt: TGTGCCAGCAGCCCCGGACTAGCGGCCATAAGCTCCTACAATGAGCAGTTCTTC

cdr3_length: 14
v_call: TRBV18
d_call: TRBD1
clone_size: .
j_call: TRBJ2-1
cdr3_aa: CASSPLNRGPEQFF
cdr3_nt: TGTGCCAGCTCACCACTCAACAGGGGGCCTGAGCAGTTCTTC

cdr3_length: 15
v_call: TRBV14
d_call: TRBD2
clone_size: .
j_call: TRBJ2-7
cdr3_aa: CASSLTTAGRNEQYF
cdr3_nt: TGTGCCAGCAGCCTAACGACGGCCGGGAGGAACGAGCAGTACTTC

cdr3_length: 14
v_call: TRBV11-3
d_call: .
clone_size: .
j_call: TRBJ1-6
cdr3_aa: CASSYSSYNSPLHF
cdr3_nt: TGTGCCAGCAGCTACAGTTCCTATAATTCACCCCTCCACTTT

cdr3_length: 18
v_call: TRBV6-1
d_call: TRBD1
clone_size: .
j_call: TRBJ1-2
cdr3_aa: CASSEFGTGGGLVYGYTF
cdr3_nt: TGTGCCAGCAGTGAATTCGGGACAGGGGGCGGATTAGTCTATGGCTACACCTTC

cdr3_length: 15
v_call: TRBV5-6
d_call: .
clone_size: .
j_call: TRBJ2-3
cdr3_aa: CASSLARDRTDTQYF
cdr3_nt: TGTGCCAGCAGCTTGGCTCGAGACAGGACAGATACGCAGTATTTT

cdr3_length: 14
v_call: TRBV6-4
d_call: TRBD2
clone_size: .
j_call: TRBJ2-2
cdr3_aa: CAASIGLGVGELFF
cdr3_nt: TGTGCCGCCAGCATTGGACTAGGTGTCGGGGAGCTGTTTTTT

cdr3_length: 15
v_call: TRBV5-4
d_call: .
clone_size: .
j_call: TRBJ2-5
cdr3_aa: CASSFDGRGQETQYF
cdr3_nt: TGTGCCAGCAGCTTTGATGGGAGAGGCCAAGAGACCCAGTACTTC

cdr3_length: 14
v_call: TRBV30
d_call: TRBD1
clone_size: .
j_call: TRBJ2-3
cdr3_aa: CAWRTGISADTQYF
cdr3_nt: TGTGCCTGGAGGACAGGGATATCGGCAGATACGCAGTATTTT

cdr3_length: 13
v_call: TRBV4-1
d_call: TRBD1
clone_size: .
j_call: TRBJ1-2
cdr3_aa: CASSQTGGGGYTF
cdr3_nt: TGCGCCAGCAGCCAAACAGGGGGCGGCGGCTACACCTTC

cdr3_length: 18
v_call: TRBV4-2
d_call: .
clone_size: .
j_call: TRBJ2-2
cdr3_aa: CASSQDALESANTGELFF
cdr3_nt: TGTGCCAGCAGCCAAGATGCCCTAGAGAGCGCGAACACCGGGGAGCTGTTTTTT

cdr3_length: 13
v_call: TRBV7-2
d_call: .
clone_size: few
j_call: TRBJ2-1
cdr3_aa: CASSLERGERQFF
cdr3_nt: TGTGCCAGCAGCTTAGAGCGCGGAGAGCGGCAGTTCTTC

cdr3_length: 15
v_call: TRBV7-9
d_call: .
clone_size: once
j_call: TRBJ1-4
cdr3_aa: CASSPDRVTNEKLFF
cdr3_nt: TGTGCCAGCAGCCCTGACAGAGTAACTAATGAAAAACTGTTTTTT

cdr3_length: 13
v_call: TRBV11-3
d_call: .
clone_size: .
j_call: TRBJ2-1
cdr3_aa: CASSLDGVNEQFF
cdr3_nt: TGTGCCAGCAGCTTAGACGGGGTAAATGAGCAGTTCTTC

cdr3_length: 12
v_call: TRBV30
d_call: .
clone_size: .
j_call: TRBJ1-2
cdr3_aa: CAWSAQGYGYTF
cdr3_nt: TGTGCCTGGAGTGCCCAGGGGTATGGCTACACCTTC

cdr3_length: 14
v_call: TRBV7-9
d_call: .
clone_size: .
j_call: TRBJ1-2
cdr3_aa: CASSLVGGNYGYTF
cdr3_nt: TGTGCCAGCAGCTTAGTAGGGGGTAACTATGGCTACACCTTC